Below are 4 T cell receptor beta chains sequenced from a single sample in a study of blood T cell repertoires in COVID-19. Sequencing used immunoSEQ multiplex PCR; TCRdb keeps in-frame clones, though not all of them. The sample lists about 360,000 clones, around 87% occurring once. What was sequenced was PBMCs or T cells enriched from blood (not recorded which). The receptor source for this set is a man aged 25 to 40 who had recovered from COVID-19.

V usage is TRBV2 and J usage is TRBJ1-4; 8 bases agree with TRBD1. Germline V CDR1 and CDR2: SNHLY, FYNNEI. The CDR3 totals 12 residues. Trimming at V came to 6 bases and at J to 10 bases, leaving 4 bases not matched to a gene. This CDR3 reads CASRITGGKLFF. The CDR3 region has the DNA TGTGCCAGCAGAATTACAGGGGGAAAACTGTTTTTT.

V usage is TRBV7-9 and J usage is TRBJ1-1; 11 bases align to TRBD1. Losses at the gene ends were 4 bases for V and 1 base for J; bases not matched to a gene: 2. The CDR3 consists of 15 residues. Germline assignment: CDR1 SEHNR and CDR2 FQNEAQ (reference sequence). CDR3 nucleotide sequence: TGTGCCAGCAGCTCAGGGACAGGGGGGAACACTGAAGCTTTCTTT. Its translation is CASSSGTGGNTEAFF.

J is TRBJ1-1 and V is TRBV9, with a tentative D call TRBD1 (6 bases). The V gene lost 3 bases and the J gene lost 1 base, with 13 bases spanning the gap. Germline lookup yields CDR1 SGDLS and CDR2 YYNGEE. CDR3 length: 15 residues. CDR3 sequence reads: CASSAEGGQNTEAFF. CDR3 DNA: TGTGCCAGCAGCGCCGAGGGGGGGCAGAACACTGAAGCTTTCTTT.

The chain joins TRBV11-1 to TRBJ2-7, with D perhaps TRBD1 (6 bases). The CDR3 covers 13 residues. V lost 4 bases and J lost 4, with 11 bases in between. Germline V gene lookup returns CDR1 SGHAT and CDR2 FQDESV (reference sequence). The CDR3 nucleotides read TGTGCCAGCAGCTATGGGACAACTTACGAGCAGTACTTC. Translating it yields CASSYGTTYEQYF. Together with reference TRBV11-1 and TRBJ2-7, the CDR3 gives the full variable domain: EAEVAQSPRYKITEKSQAVAFWCDPISGHATLYWYRQILGQGPELLVQFQDESVVDDSQLPKDRFSAERLKGVDSTLKIQPAELGDSAMYLCASSYGTTYEQYFGPGTRLTVT.